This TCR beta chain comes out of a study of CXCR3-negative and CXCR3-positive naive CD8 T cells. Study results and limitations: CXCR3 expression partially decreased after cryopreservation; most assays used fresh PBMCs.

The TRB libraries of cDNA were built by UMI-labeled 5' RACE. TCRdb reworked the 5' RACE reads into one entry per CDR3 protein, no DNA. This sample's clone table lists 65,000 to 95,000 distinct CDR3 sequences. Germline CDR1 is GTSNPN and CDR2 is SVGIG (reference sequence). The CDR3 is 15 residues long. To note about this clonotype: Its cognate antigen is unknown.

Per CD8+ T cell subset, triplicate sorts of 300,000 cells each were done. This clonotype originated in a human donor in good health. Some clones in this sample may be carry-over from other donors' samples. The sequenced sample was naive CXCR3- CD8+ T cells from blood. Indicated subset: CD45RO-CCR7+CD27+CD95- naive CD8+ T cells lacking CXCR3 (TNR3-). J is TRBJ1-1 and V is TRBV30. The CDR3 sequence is CAWSEQGWLNTEAFF.